This T cell receptor beta chain was sequenced for a study of radiotherapy plus CTLA-4 blockade in lung cancer. As to this clone: Antigen unknown.

The CDR3 covers 16 residues. Germline V lookup: CDR1 KGHSH, CDR2 LQKENI. The junction had 9 bases not matched to a gene; V was cut back by 3 bases and J by 3 bases. Sequencing used immunoSEQ multiplex PCR; TCRdb keeps in-frame clones, though not all of them. The data show tens of thousands of clones, 79% seen once. Study observations and caveats: Reportedly, early blood T cell clone dynamics best predicted response, with interferon-beta.

The receptor was derived from a human donor with non-small cell lung cancer who had a complete response to radiotherapy plus ipilimumab. The input for sequencing was peripheral blood, taken from a patient treated with radiotherapy plus ipilimumab. This chain links TRBV18 with TRBJ1-2; 8 nucleotides line up with TRBD1. CDR3 sequence reads: CASSPRGRKGDYGYTF. Here the CDR3 DNA reads TGTGCCAGCTCACCCAGGGGGCGCAAAGGTGACTATGGCTACACCTTC. The full variable domain, in which reference TRBV18 and TRBJ1-2 provide the parts outside the CDR3, is NAGVMQNPRHLVRRRGQEARLRCSPMKGHSHVYWYRQLPEEGLKFMVYLQKENIIDESGMPKERFSAEFPKEGPSILRIQQVVRGDSAAYFCASSPRGRKGDYGYTFGSGTRLTVV.